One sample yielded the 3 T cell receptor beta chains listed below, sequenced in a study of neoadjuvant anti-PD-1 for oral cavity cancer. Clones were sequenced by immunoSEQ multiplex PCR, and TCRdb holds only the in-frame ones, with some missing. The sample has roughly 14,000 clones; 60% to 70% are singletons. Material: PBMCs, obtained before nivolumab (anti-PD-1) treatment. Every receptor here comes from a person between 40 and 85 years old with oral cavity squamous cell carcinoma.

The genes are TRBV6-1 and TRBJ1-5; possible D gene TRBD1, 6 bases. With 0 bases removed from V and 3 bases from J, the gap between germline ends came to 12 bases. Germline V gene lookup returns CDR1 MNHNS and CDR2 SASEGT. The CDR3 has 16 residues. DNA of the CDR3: TGTGCCAGCAGTGAAGCCTCAGGGACACTCAATCAGCCCCAGCATTTT. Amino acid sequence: CASSEASGTLNQPQHF.

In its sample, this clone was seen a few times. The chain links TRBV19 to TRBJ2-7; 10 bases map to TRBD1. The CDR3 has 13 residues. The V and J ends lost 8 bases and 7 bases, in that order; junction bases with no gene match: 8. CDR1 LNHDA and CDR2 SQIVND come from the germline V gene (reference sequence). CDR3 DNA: TGTGCCAGTTCCGGGACAGGGGTGAGGGAGCAGTACTTC. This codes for CASSGTGVREQYF.

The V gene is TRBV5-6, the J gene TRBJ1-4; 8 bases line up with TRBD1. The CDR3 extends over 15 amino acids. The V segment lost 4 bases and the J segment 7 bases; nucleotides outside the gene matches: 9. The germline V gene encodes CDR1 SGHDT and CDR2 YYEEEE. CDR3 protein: CASSPMTGASEKLFF. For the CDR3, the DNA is TGTGCCAGCAGCCCGATGACAGGGGCGAGTGAAAAACTGTTTTTT.